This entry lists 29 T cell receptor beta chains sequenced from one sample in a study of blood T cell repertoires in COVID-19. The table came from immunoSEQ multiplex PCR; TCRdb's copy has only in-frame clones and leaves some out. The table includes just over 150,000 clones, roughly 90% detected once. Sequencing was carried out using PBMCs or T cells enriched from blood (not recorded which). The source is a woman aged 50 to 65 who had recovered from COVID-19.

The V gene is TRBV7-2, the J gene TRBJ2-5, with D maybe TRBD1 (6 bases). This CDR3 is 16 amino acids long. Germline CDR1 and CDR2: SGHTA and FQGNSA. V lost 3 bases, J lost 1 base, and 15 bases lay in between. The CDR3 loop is CASSFGTRPSQETQYF. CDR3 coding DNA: TGTGCCAGCAGCTTCGGGACACGGCCCTCCCAAGAGACCCAGTACTTC.

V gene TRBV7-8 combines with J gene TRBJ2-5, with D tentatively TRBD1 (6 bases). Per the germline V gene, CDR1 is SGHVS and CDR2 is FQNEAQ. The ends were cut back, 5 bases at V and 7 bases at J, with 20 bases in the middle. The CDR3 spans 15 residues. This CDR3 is CASSVPGQTLGTQYF. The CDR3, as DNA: TGTGCCAGCAGCGTCCCTGGACAGACCCTGGGGACCCAGTACTTC.

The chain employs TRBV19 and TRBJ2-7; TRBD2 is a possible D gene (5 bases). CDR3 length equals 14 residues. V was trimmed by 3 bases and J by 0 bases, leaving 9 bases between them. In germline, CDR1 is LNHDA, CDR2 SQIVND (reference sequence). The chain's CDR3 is CASSMGGGSYEQYF. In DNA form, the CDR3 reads TGTGCCAGTAGTATGGGCGGAGGCTCCTACGAGCAGTACTTC.

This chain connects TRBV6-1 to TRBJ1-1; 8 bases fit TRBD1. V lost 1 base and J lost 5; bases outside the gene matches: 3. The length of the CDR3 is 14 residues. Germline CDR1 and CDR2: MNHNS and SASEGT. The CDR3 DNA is TGTGCCAGCAGTGAAGACAGGGGGTATACTGAAGCTTTCTTT. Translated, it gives CASSEDRGYTEAFF.

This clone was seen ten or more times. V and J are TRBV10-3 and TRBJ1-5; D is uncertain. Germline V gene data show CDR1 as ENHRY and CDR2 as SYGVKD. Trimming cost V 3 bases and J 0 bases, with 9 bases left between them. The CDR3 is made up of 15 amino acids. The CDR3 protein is CAISDPGDSNQPQHF. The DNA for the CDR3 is TGTGCCATCAGTGACCCGGGAGATAGCAATCAGCCCCAGCATTTT.

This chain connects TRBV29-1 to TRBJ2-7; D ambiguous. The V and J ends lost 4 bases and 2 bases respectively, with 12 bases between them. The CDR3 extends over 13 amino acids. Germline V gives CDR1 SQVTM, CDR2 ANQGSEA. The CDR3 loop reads CSVGQAPTYEQYF. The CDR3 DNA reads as TGCAGCGTTGGGCAGGCCCCTACCTACGAGCAGTACTTC.

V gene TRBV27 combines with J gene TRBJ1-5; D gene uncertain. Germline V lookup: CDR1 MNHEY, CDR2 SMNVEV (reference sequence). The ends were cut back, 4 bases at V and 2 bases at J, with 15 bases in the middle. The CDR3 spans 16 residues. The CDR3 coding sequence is TGTGCCAGCAGTTCACTGACGGGAATCGGCAATCAGCCCCAGCATTTT. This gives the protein CASSSLTGIGNQPQHF.

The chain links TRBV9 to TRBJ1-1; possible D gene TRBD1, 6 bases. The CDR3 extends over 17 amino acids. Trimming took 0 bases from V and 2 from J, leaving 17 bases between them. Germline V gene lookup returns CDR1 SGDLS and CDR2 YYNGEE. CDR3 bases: TGTGCCAGCAGCGTAGTGGGAAAAACAGGGCCAAACACTGAAGCTTTCTTT. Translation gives CASSVVGKTGPNTEAFF.

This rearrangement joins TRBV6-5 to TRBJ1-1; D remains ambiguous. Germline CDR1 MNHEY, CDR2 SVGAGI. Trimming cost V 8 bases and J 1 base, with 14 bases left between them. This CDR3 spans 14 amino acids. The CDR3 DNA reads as TGTGCCAGCGAGCGGTTAGCAGGGAACACTGAAGCTTTCTTT. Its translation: CASERLAGNTEAFF.

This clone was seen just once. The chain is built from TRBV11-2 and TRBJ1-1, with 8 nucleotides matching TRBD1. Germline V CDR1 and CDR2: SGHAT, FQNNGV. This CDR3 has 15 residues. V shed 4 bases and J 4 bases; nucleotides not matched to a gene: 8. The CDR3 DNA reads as TGTGCCAGCAGCTCGCGGACAGGGCGGGTCACTGAAGCTTTCTTT. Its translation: CASSSRTGRVTEAFF.

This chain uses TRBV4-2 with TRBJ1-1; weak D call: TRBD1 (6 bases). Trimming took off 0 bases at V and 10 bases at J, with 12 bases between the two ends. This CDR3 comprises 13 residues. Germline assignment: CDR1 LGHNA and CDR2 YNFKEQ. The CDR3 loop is CASSQDGQSVAFF. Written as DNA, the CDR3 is TGTGCCAGCAGCCAAGATGGACAGAGTGTAGCTTTCTTT.

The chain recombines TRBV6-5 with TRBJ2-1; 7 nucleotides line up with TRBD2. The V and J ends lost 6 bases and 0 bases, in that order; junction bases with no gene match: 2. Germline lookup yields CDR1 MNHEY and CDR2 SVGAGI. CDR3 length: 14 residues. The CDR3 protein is CASRSGGSYNEQFF. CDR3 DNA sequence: TGTGCCAGCAGGTCGGGGGGCTCCTACAATGAGCAGTTCTTC.

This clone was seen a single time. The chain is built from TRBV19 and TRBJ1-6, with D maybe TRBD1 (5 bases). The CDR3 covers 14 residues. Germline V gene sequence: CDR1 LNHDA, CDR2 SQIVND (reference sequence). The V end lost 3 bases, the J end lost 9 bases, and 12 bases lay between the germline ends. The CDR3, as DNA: TGTGCCAGTAGTATCCAAGGGGCCCGTTCACCCCTCCACTTT. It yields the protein CASSIQGARSPLHF. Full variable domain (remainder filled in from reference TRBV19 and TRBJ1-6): DGGITQSPKYLFRKEGQNVTLSCEQNLNHDAMYWYRQDPGQGLRLIYYSQIVNDFQKGDIAEGYSVSREKKESFPLTVTSAQKNPTAFYLCASSIQGARSPLHFGNGTRLTVT.

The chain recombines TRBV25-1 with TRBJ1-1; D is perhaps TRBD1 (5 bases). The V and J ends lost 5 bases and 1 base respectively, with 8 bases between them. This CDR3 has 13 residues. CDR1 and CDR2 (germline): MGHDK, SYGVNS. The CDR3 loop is CASSLQGNTEAFF. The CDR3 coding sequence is TGTGCCAGCAGTCTTCAGGGGAACACTGAAGCTTTCTTT.

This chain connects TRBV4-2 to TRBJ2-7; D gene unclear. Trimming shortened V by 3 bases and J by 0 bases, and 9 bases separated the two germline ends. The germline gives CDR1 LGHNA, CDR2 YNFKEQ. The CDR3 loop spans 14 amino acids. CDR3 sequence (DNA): TGTGCCAGCAGCCAGAACACAGTCTCCTACGAGCAGTACTTC. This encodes CASSQNTVSYEQYF.

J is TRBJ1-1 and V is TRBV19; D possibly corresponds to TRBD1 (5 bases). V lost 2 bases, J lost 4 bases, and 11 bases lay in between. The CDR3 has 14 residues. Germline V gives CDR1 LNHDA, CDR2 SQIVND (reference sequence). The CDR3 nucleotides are TGTGCCAGTAGTATAAAGGGGAGGGTCACTGAAGCTTTCTTT. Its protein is CASSIKGRVTEAFF.

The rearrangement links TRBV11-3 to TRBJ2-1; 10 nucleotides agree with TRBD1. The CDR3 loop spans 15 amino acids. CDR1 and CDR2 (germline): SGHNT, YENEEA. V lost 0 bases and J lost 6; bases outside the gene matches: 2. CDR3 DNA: TGTGCCAGCAGCTTAGAGGACAGGGGGATCAATGAGCAGTTCTTC. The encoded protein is CASSLEDRGINEQFF.

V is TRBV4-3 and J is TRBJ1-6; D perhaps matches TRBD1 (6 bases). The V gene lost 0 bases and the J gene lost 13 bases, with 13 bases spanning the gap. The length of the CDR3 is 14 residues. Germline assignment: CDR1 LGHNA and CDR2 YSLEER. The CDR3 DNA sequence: TGCGCCAGCAGCCAAGATCAGGGGATTTCCCCCCTCCACTTT. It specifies CASSQDQGISPLHF.

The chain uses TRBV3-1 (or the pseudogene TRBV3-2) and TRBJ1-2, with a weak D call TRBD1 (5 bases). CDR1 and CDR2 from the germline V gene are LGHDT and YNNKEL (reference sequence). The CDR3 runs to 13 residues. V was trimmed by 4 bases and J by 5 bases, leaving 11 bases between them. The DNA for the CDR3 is TGTGCCAGCAGCCCCTCGACAGAATATGGCTACACCTTC. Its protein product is CASSPSTEYGYTF.

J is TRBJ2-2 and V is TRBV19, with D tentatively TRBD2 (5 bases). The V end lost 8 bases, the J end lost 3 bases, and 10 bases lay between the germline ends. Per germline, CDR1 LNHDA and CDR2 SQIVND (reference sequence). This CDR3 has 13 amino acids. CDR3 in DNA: TGTGCCAGTCCCGAGGGCCACACCGGGGAGCTGTTTTTT. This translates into CASPEGHTGELFF.

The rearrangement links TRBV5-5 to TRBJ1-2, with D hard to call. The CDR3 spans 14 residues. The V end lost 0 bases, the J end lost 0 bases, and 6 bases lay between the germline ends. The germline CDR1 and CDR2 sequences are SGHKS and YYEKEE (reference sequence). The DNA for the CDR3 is TGTGCCAGCAGCTTGGAGCCGACTAACTATGGCTACACCTTC. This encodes CASSLEPTNYGYTF.

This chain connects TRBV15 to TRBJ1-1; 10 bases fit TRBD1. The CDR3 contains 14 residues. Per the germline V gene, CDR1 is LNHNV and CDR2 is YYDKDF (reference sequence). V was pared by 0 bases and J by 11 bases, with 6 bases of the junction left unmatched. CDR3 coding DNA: TGTGCCACCAGCAGAGAGACAGGGGGCCGGTCGGCTTTCTTT. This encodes CATSRETGGRSAFF.

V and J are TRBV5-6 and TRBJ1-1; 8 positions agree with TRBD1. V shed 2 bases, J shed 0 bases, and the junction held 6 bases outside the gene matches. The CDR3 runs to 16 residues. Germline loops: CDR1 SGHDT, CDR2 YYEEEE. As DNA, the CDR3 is TGTGCCAGCAGCTTCCGGACAGGGATAATGAACACTGAAGCTTTCTTT. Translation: CASSFRTGIMNTEAFF.

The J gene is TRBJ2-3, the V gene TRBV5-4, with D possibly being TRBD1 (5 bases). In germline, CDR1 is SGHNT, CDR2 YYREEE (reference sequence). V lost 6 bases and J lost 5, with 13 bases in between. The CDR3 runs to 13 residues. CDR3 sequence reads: CASKGQGGDTQYF. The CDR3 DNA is TGTGCCAGCAAGGGGCAGGGCGGAGATACGCAGTATTTT.

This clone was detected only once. The CDR3: CASSLLQGAAYNEQFF. In nucleotides, the CDR3 is TGTGCCAGCAGCTTGTTGCAGGGGGCGGCCTACAATGAGCAGTTCTTC. The chain is built from TRBV5-6 and TRBJ2-1; TRBD1 matches at 8 bases. Germline lookup yields CDR1 SGHDT and CDR2 YYEEEE. The V gene end was trimmed by 1 base and the J gene end by 2 bases; junction bases not matched to a gene: 5. The CDR3 sequence is 16 residues long.

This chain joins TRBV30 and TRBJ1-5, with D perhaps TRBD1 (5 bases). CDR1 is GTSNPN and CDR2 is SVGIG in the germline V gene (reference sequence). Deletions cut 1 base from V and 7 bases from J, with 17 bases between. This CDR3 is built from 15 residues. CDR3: CAWSGGLLPRQPQHF. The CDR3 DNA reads TGTGCCTGGAGTGGGGGACTCCTTCCCCGCCAGCCCCAGCATTTT.

The CDR3 DNA sequence: TGCGCCAGCAGCTTGGACAGCCATGGCTACACCTTC. As protein: CASSLDSHGYTF. This rearrangement joins TRBV5-1 to TRBJ1-2; D is undetermined. CDR3 length: 12 residues. V was pared by 0 bases and J by 6 bases, with 6 bases between. From germline, CDR1 is SGHRS and CDR2 YFSETQ.

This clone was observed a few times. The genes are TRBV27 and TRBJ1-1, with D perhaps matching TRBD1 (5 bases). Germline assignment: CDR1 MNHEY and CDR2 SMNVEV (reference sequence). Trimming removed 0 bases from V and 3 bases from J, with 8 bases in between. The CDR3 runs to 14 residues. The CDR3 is CASSLSGVHTEAFF. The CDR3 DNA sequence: TGTGCCAGCAGTTTATCAGGGGTCCACACTGAAGCTTTCTTT.

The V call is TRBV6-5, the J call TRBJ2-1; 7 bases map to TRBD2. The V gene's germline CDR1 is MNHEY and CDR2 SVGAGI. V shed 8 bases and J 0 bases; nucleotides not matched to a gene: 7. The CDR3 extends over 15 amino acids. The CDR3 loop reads CASRGTGGSYNEQFF. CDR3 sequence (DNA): TGTGCCAGCCGAGGCACGGGGGGCTCCTACAATGAGCAGTTCTTC.